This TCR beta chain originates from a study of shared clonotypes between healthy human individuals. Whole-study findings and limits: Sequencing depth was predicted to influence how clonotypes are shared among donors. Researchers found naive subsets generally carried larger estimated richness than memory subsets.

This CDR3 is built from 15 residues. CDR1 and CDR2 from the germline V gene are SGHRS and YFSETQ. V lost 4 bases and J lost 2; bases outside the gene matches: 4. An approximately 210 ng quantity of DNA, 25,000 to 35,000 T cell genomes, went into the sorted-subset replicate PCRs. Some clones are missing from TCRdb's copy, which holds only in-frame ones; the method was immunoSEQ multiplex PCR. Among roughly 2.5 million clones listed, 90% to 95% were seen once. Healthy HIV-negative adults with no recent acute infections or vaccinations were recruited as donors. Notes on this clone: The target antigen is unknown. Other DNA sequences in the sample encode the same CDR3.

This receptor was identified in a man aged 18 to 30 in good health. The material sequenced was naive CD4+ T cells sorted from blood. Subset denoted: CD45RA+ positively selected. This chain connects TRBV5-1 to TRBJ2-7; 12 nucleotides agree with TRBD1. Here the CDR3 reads CASSLGTGGPYEQYF. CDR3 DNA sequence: TGCGCCAGCAGCCTCGGGACAGGGGGCCCCTACGAGCAGTACTTC.